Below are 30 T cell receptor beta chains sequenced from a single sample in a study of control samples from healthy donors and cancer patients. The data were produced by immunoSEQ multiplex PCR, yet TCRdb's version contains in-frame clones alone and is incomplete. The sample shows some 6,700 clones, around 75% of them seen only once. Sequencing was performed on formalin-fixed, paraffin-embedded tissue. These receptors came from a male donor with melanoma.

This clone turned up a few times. The CDR3 DNA reads as TGCGCCAGCAGCTTGGGGACTACATCCACAGATACGCAGTATTTT. This translates into CASSLGTTSTDTQYF. V gene TRBV5-1 combines with J gene TRBJ2-3; tentative D call: TRBD2 (6 bases). In germline, CDR1 is SGHRS, CDR2 YFSETQ. The CDR3 runs 15 residues. Deletions cut 0 bases from V and 2 bases from J, with 10 bases between.

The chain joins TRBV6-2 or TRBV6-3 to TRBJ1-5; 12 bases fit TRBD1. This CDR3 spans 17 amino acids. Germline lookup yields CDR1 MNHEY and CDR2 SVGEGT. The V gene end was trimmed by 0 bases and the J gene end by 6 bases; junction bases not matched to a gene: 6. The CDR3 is CASSYSGTGGASQPQHF. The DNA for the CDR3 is TGTGCCAGCAGTTACTCGGGGACAGGGGGCGCGAGTCAGCCCCAGCATTTT.

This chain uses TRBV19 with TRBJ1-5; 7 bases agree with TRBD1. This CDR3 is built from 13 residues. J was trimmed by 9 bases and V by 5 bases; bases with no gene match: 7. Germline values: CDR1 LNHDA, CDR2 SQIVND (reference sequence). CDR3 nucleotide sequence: TGTGCCAGTAGTTTCGGGACAGCGTTGCCCCAGCATTTT. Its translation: CASSFGTALPQHF.

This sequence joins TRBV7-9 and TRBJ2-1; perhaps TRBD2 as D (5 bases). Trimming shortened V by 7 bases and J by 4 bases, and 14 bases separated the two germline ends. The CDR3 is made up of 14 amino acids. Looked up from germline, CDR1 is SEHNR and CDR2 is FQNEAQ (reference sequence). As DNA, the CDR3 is TGTGCCAGCAACCCGGGGAAGGGTTACAATGAGCAGTTCTTC. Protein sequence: CASNPGKGYNEQFF.

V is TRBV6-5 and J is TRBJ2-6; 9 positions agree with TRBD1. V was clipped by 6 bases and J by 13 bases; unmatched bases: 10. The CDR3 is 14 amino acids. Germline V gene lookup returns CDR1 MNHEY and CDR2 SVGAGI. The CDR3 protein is CASRGRTGVWVLTF. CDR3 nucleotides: TGTGCCAGCAGGGGCCGGACAGGGGTGTGGGTCCTGACTTTC.

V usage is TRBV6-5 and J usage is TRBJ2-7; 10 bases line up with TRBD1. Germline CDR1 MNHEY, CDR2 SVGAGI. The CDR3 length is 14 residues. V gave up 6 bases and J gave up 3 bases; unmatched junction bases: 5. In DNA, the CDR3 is TGTGCCAGCAGGACAGGGGGCCTAGGCTACGAGCAGTACTTC. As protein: CASRTGGLGYEQYF.

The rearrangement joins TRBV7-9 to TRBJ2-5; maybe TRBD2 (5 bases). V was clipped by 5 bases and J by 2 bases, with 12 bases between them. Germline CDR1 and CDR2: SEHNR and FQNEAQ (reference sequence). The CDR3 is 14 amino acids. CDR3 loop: CASSLVAQQETQYF. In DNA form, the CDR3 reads TGTGCCAGCAGCCTTGTAGCGCAACAAGAGACCCAGTACTTC.

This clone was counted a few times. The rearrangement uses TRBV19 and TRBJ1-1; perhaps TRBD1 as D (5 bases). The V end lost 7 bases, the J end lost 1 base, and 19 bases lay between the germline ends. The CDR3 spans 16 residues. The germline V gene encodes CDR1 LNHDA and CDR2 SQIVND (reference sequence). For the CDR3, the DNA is TGTGCCAGTAAGCAATTTGGGAGGGGCGGGAACACTGAAGCTTTCTTT. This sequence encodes CASKQFGRGGNTEAFF.

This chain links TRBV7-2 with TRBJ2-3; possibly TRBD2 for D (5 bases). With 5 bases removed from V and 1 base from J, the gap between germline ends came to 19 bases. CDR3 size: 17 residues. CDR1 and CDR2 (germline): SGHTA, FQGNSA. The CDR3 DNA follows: TGTGCCAGCAGCCTTCGGGCAAGGAGGAGTGGCACAGATACGCAGTATTTT. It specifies CASSLRARRSGTDTQYF.

CDR3 in amino acids: CASGVAGANTDTQYF. The DNA of the CDR3 is TGTGCCAGCGGCGTAGCGGGGGCAAACACAGATACGCAGTATTTT. The chain is built from TRBV11-2 and TRBJ2-3; TRBD2 aligns across 9 bases. Losses at the gene ends were 8 bases for V and 2 bases for J; bases not matched to a gene: 8. The germline CDR1 and CDR2 sequences are SGHAT and FQNNGV. The CDR3 has 15 residues.

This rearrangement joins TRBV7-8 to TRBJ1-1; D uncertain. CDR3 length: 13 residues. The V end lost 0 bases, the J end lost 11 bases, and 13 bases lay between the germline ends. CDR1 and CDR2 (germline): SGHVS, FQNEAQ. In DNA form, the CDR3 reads TGTGCCAGCAGCTTAGCGAGCGCCGAGAAGGCTTTCTTT. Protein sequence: CASSLASAEKAFF.

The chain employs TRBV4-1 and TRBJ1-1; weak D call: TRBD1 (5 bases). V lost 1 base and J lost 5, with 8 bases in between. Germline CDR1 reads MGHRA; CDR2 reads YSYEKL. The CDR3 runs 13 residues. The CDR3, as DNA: TGCGCCAGCAGCCAAGCAGGGAAAACTGAAGCTTTCTTT. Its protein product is CASSQAGKTEAFF.

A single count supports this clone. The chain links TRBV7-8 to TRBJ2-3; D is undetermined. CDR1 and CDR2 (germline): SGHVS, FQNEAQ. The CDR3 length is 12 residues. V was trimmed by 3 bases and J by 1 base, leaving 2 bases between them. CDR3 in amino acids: CASSFGTDTQYF. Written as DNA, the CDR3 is TGTGCCAGCAGCTTCGGCACAGATACGCAGTATTTT.

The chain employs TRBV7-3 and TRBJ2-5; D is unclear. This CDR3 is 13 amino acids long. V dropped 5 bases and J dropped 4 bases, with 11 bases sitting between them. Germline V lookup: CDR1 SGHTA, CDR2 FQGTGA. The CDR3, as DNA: TGTGCCAGCAGCCCCACCTTCGGAGAGACCCAGTACTTC. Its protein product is CASSPTFGETQYF.

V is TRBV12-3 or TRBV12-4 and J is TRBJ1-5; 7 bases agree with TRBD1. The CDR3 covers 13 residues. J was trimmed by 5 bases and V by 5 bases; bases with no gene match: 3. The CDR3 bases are TGTGCCAGCAGTACCGACAGGGATCAGCCCCAGCATTTT. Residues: CASSTDRDQPQHF.

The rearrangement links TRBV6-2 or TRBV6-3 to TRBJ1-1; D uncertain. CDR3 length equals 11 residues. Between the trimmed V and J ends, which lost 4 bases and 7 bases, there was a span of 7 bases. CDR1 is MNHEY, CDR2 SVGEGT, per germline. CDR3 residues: CASSLRREAFF. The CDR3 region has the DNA TGTGCCAGCAGTTTAAGGCGTGAAGCTTTCTTT.

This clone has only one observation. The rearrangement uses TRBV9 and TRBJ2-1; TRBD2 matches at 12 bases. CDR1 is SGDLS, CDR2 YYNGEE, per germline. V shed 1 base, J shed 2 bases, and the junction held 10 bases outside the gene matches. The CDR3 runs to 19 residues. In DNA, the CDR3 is TGTGCCAGCAGCGTACGGGCTAGCGGGGGGGCAGCCCCCTACAATGAGCAGTTCTTC. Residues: CASSVRASGGAAPYNEQFF.

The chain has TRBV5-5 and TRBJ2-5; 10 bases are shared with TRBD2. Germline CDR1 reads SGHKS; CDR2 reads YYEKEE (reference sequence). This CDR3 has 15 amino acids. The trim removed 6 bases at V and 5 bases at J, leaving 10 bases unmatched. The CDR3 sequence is CASNSAGGPGETQYF. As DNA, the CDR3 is TGTGCCAGCAACTCAGCGGGGGGGCCTGGGGAGACCCAGTACTTC. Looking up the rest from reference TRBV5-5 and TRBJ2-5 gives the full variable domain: DAGVTQSPTHLIKTRGQQVTLRCSPISGHKSVSWYQQVLGQGPQFIFQYYEKEERGRGNFPDRFSARQFPNYSSELNVNALLLGDSALYLCASNSAGGPGETQYFGPGTRLLVL.

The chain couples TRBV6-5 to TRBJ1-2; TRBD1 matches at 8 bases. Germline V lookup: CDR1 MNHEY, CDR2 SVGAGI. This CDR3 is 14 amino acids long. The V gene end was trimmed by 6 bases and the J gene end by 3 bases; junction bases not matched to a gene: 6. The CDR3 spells CASSTTGEDYGYTF. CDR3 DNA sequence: TGTGCCAGCAGCACGACAGGGGAGGACTATGGCTACACCTTC.

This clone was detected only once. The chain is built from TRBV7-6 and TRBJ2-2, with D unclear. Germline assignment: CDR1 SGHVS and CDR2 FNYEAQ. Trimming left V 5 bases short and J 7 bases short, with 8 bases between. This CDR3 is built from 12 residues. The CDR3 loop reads CASSRTSGELFF. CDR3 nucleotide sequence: TGTGCCAGCAGCCGGACGAGCGGGGAGCTGTTTTTT.

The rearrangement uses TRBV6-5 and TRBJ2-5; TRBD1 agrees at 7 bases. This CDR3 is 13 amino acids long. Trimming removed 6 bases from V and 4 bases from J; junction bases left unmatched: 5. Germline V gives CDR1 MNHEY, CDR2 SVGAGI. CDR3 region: CASRDRVVETQYF. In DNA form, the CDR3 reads TGTGCCAGCAGAGACAGGGTTGTAGAGACCCAGTACTTC.

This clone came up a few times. The CDR3 DNA sequence: TGTGCCAGCAGCCAAGTGGCGGGGAACGAGCAGTACTTC. This gives the protein CASSQVAGNEQYF. The chain carries TRBV3-1 (or the pseudogene TRBV3-2) and TRBJ2-7; possibly TRBD2 for D (6 bases). Germline CDR1 and CDR2: LGHDT and YNNKEL (reference sequence). V shed 1 base and J shed 5 bases, with 9 bases lying between them. This CDR3 comprises 13 residues.

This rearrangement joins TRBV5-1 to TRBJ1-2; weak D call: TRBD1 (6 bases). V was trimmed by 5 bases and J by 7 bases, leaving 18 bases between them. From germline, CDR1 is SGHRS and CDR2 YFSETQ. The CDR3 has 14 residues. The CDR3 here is CASRLGAGESGYTF. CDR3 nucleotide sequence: TGCGCCAGCAGACTGGGGGCAGGGGAATCTGGCTACACCTTC.

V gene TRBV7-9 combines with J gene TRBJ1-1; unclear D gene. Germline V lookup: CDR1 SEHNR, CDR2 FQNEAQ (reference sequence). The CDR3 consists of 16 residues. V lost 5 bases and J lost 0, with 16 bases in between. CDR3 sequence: CASSHNFGYMNTEAFF. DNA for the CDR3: TGTGCCAGCAGCCATAATTTCGGGTACATGAACACTGAAGCTTTCTTT.

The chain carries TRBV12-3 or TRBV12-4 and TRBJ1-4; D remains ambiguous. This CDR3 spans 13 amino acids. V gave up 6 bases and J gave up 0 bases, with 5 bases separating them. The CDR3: CASRIATNEKLFF. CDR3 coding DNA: TGTGCCAGCAGAATTGCAACTAATGAAAAACTGTTTTTT.

The CDR3 DNA reads as TGTGCCAGCAGTAAAGACAGGGGGCCGGATACGCAGTATTTT. Residues: CASSKDRGPDTQYF. The rearrangement joins TRBV2 to TRBJ2-3; 10 bases map to TRBD1. This CDR3 has 14 amino acids. V lost 5 bases, J lost 6 bases, and 5 bases stayed unmatched. Germline values: CDR1 SNHLY, CDR2 FYNNEI.

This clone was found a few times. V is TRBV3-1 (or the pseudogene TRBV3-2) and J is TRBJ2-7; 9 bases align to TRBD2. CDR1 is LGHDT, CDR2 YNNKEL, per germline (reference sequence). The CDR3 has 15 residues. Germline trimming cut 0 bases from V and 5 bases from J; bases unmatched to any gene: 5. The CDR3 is CASSQDSSGRNEQYF. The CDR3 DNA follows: TGTGCCAGCAGCCAAGATTCAAGCGGGAGGAACGAGCAGTACTTC.

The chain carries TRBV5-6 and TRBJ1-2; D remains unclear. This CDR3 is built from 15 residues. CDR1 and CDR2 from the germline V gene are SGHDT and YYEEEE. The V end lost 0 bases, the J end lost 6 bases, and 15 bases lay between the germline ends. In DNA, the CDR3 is TGTGCCAGCAGCTTGGTTTCCGTAGGGTTACATGGCTACACCTTC. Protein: CASSLVSVGLHGYTF.

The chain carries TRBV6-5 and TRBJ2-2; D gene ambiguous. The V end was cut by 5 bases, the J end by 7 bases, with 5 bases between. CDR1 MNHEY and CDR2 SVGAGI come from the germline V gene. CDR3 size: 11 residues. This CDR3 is CASSTHGELFF. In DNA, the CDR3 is TGTGCCAGCAGTACGCACGGGGAGCTGTTTTTT.

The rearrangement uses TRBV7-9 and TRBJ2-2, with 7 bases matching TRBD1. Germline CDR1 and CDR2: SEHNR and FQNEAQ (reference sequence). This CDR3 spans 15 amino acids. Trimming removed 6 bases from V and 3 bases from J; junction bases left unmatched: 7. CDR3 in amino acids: CASSRTGLDTGELFF. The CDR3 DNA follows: TGTGCCAGCAGTCGGACAGGTTTGGACACCGGGGAGCTGTTTTTT.